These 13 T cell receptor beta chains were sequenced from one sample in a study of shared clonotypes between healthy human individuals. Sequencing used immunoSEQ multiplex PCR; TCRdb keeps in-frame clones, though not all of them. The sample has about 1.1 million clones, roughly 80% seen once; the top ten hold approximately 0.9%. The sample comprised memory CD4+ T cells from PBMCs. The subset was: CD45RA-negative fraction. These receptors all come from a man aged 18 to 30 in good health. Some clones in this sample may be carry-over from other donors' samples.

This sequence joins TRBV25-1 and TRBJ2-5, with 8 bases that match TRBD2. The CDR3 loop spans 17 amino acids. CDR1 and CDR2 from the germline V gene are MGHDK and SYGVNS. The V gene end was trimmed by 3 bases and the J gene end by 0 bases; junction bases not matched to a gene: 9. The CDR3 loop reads CASSDQWLAGHQETQYF. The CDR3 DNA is TGTGCCAGCAGTGACCAGTGGCTAGCGGGCCACCAAGAGACCCAGTACTTC.

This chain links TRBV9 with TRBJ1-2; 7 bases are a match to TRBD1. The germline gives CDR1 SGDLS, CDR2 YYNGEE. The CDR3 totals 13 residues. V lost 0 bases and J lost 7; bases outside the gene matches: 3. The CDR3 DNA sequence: TGTGCCAGCAGCGTAGTGACAGGGATTGGCTACACCTTC. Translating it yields CASSVVTGIGYTF.

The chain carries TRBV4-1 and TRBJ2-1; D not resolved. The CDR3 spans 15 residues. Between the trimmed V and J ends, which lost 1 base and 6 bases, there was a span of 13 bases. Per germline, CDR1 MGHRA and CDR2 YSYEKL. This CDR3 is CASSQARSPGNEQFF. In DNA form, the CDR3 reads TGCGCCAGCAGCCAAGCAAGGAGCCCGGGCAATGAGCAGTTCTTC.

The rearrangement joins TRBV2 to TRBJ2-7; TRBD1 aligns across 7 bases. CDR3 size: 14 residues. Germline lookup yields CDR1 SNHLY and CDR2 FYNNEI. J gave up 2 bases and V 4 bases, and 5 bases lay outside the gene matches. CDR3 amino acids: CASSVGRGTYEQYF. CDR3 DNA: TGTGCCAGCAGTGTCGGCAGGGGGACCTACGAGCAGTACTTC.

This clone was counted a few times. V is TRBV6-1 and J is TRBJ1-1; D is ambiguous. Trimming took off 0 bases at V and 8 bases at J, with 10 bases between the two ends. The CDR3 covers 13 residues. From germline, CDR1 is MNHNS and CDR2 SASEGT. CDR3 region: CASSEAQRPEAFF. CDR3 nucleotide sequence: TGTGCCAGCAGTGAAGCGCAGAGACCCGAAGCTTTCTTT.

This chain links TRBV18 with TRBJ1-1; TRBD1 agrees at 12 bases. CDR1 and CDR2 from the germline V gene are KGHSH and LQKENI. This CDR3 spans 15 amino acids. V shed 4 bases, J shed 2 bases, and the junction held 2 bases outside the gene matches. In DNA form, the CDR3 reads TGTGCCAGCTCACGGGGGACAGGGGGCAACACTGAAGCTTTCTTT. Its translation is CASSRGTGGNTEAFF.

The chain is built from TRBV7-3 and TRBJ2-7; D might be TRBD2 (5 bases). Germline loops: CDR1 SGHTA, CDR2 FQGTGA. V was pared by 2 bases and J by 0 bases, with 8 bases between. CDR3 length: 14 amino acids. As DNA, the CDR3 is TGTGCCAGCAGCTTAGAGGGCACCTCCTACGAGCAGTACTTC. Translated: CASSLEGTSYEQYF.

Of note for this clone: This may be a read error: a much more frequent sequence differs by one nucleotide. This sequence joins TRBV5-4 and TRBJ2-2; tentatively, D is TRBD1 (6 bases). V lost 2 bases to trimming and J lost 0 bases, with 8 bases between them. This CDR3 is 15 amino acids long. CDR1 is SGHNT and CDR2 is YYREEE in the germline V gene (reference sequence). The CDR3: CASSLPGANTGELFF. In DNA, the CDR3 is TGTGCCAGCAGCTTACCAGGGGCGAACACCGGGGAGCTGTTTTTT.

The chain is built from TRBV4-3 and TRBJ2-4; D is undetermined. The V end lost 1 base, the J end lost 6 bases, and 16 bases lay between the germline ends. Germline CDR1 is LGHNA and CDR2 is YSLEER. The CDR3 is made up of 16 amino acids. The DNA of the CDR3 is TGCGCCAGCAGCCAAGCTTGGCGACCTGTTGGAAACATTCAGTACTTC. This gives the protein CASSQAWRPVGNIQYF.

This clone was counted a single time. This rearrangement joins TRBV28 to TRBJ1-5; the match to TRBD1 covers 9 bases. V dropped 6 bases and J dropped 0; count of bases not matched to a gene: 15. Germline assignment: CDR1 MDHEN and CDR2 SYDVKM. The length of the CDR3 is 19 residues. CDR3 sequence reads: CASSALGRTGAYSNQPQHF. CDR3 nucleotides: TGTGCCAGCAGCGCCTTAGGCAGGACAGGGGCATATAGCAATCAGCCCCAGCATTTT.

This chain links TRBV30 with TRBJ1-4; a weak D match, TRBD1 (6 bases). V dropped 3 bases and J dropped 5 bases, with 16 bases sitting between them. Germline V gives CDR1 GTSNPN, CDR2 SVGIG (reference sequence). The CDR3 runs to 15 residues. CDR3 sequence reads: CAWSGGGRLNEKLFF. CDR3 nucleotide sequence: TGTGCCTGGAGCGGCGGGGGCAGGTTAAATGAAAAACTGTTTTTT.

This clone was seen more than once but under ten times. The CDR3 sequence: CASSIDGGRANEQYF. For the CDR3, the DNA is TGTGCCAGTAGTATAGATGGCGGGAGGGCCAACGAGCAGTACTTC. The chain is built from TRBV19 and TRBJ2-7; 9 positions match TRBD2. CDR1 is LNHDA, CDR2 SQIVND, per germline (reference sequence). The CDR3 has 15 amino acids. Germline trimming cut 0 bases from V and 5 bases from J; bases unmatched to any gene: 5. Full variable domain (missing parts from reference TRBV19 and TRBJ2-7): DGGITQSPKYLFRKEGQNVTLSCEQNLNHDAMYWYRQDPGQGLRLIYYSQIVNDFQKGDIAEGYSVSREKKESFPLTVTSAQKNPTAFYLCASSIDGGRANEQYFGPGTRLTVT.

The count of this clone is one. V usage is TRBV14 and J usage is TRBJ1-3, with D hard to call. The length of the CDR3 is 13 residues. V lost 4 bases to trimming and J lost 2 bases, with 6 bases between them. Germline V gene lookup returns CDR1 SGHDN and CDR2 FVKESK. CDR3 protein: CASSPSAGNTIYF. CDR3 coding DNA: TGTGCCAGCAGCCCTTCTGCTGGAAACACCATATATTTT. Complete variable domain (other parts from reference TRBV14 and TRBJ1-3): EAGVTQFPSHSVIEKGQTVTLRCDPISGHDNLYWYRRVMGKEIKFLLHFVKESKQDESGMPNNRFLAERTGGTYSTLKVQPAELEDSGVYFCASSPSAGNTIYFGEGSWLTVV.